This TCR beta chain was obtained from a study of blood T cell repertoires in COVID-19. The CDR3 has 15 residues. Germline CDR1 is SGHNT and CDR2 is YENEEA. The ends were cut back, 5 bases at V and 0 bases at J, with 11 bases in the middle. Profiled with immunoSEQ multiplex PCR; TCRdb holds only in-frame clones, not every one. The sample has about 67,000 clones, 85% to 90% seen once. This sequence joins TRBV11-3 and TRBJ2-1; a weak D match, TRBD2 (7 bases). The sequence was collected from a man aged 50-59 years with active COVID-19. Sequenced sample: peripheral blood. This CDR3 is CASSQGGGSYNEQFF. CDR3 bases: TGTGCCAGCAGCCAAGGGGGGGGCTCCTACAATGAGCAGTTCTTC.